The source of this TCR beta chain is a study of blood T cell repertoires in COVID-19. The germline V and J ends were trimmed by 1 base and 1 base, with 18 bases remaining between them. The germline V gene has CDR1 SGHNT and CDR2 YYREEE (reference sequence). CDR3 size: 17 residues. TCRdb keeps only in-frame clones here, not all; method: immunoSEQ multiplex PCR. Counted here are some 120,000 clones, around 80% occurring once; the ten biggest clones make up about a sixth. Sequenced material: peripheral blood. The rearrangement joins TRBV5-4 to TRBJ2-7; D is possibly TRBD1 (5 bases). This receptor was taken from a man aged 30-40 years with COVID-19, enrolled during active disease. Written as DNA, the CDR3 is TGTGCCAGCAGCTTGAGGGCAGTCAGCCAGGGTTCCTACGAGCAGTACTTC. Its translation is CASSLRAVSQGSYEQYF.